This T cell receptor beta chain was identified in a study of graft-versus-host responses after intestinal transplantation. Tissue from the graft was processed to free its intraepithelial and lamina propria lymphocytes. Using immunoSEQ multiplex PCR, the repertoire was profiled, and TCRdb retains in-frame clones only, with some absent. The sample holds 9,500 to 10,000 clones; 78% are singletons and the top ten take roughly a quarter. The specimen comprised ileum tissue, sampled less than 550 days after intestinal transplant. This sequence was found in a human patient who received an intestinal transplant, so some T cells may come from the graft donor.

The DNA for the CDR3 is TGTGCCAGCAGTTTATCAGAAAAGGGGGGGACGGGAAACACCATATATTTT. This sequence encodes CASSLSEKGGTGNTIYF. The chain uses TRBV27 and TRBJ1-3; possible D gene TRBD1, 6 bases. With 0 bases removed from V and 4 bases from J, the gap between germline ends came to 16 bases. Germline V lookup: CDR1 MNHEY, CDR2 SMNVEV (reference sequence). This CDR3 contains 17 residues.